Shown below are 7 T cell receptor beta chains from a single sample sequenced in a study of shared clonotypes between healthy human individuals. Assay used: immunoSEQ multiplex PCR; TCRdb lists only in-frame clones, some missing. The sample includes 2,100,000 or so clones, approximately 94% of them seen just once. The sequenced sample was naive CD4+ T cells sorted from blood. Subset of the sample: CD45RA+ positively selected. The receptors stem from a man between 18 and 35 years old in good health.

The chain is built from TRBV5-1 and TRBJ2-3; tentatively, D is TRBD2 (7 bases). This CDR3 has 16 residues. Germline CDR1 and CDR2: SGHRS and YFSETQ. V dropped 0 bases and J dropped 3 bases, with 14 bases sitting between them. CDR3 coding DNA: TGCGCCAGCAGCTTGGATCTCGGGGGGCCGACAGATACGCAGTATTTT. This sequence encodes CASSLDLGGPTDTQYF.

This chain connects TRBV30 to TRBJ1-4; D gene ambiguous. This CDR3 contains 12 residues. Trimming removed 3 bases from V and 9 bases from J, with 11 bases in between. Germline assignment: CDR1 GTSNPN and CDR2 SVGIG (reference sequence). CDR3 protein: CAWRADQQKLFF. As DNA, the CDR3 is TGTGCCTGGAGGGCAGATCAACAAAAACTGTTTTTT.

The V call is TRBV19, the J call TRBJ1-2; D gene ambiguous. Germline V CDR1 and CDR2: LNHDA, SQIVND (reference sequence). The CDR3 is 12 residues long. The germline V and J ends were trimmed by 10 bases and 8 bases, with 17 bases remaining between them. CDR3 bases: TGTGCCACCGTTGGGGTGCTTGTGGGCTACACCTTC. It yields the protein CATVGVLVGYTF.

This clone was recorded only once. Other DNA sequences in the same sample also yield this CDR3. J is TRBJ2-7 and V is TRBV7-9; 8 bases fit TRBD1. J was trimmed by 5 bases and V by 4 bases; bases with no gene match: 7. CDR3 size: 14 residues. The germline gives CDR1 SEHNR, CDR2 FQNEAQ (reference sequence). The CDR3 DNA reads TGTGCCAGCAGCTCCGACAGGGGTTCGGACGAGCAGTACTTC. Translating gives CASSSDRGSDEQYF.

This chain joins TRBV28 and TRBJ2-3, with D perhaps matching TRBD2 (6 bases). Germline CDR1 reads MDHEN; CDR2 reads SYDVKM. The CDR3 has 15 residues. V shed 8 bases and J shed 2 bases, with 17 bases lying between them. The CDR3 loop is CASGLVGLNTDTQYF. Written as DNA, the CDR3 is TGTGCCAGCGGCCTAGTGGGACTGAACACAGATACGCAGTATTTT. Full variable domain (outside the CDR3, taken from reference TRBV28 and TRBJ2-3): DVKVTQSSRYLVKRTGEKVFLECVQDMDHENMFWYRQDPGLGLRLIYFSYDVKMKEKGDIPEGYSVSREKKERFSLILESASTNQTSMYLCASGLVGLNTDTQYFGPGTRLTVL.

V gene TRBV6-1 combines with J gene TRBJ1-1; D perhaps matches TRBD1 (5 bases). In germline, CDR1 is MNHNS, CDR2 SASEGT. The V gene lost 10 bases and the J gene lost 1 base, with 16 bases spanning the gap. The CDR3 consists of 14 residues. The CDR3 loop reads CATPRPGTNTEAFF. Here the CDR3 DNA reads TGTGCCACCCCCCGGCCAGGGACGAACACTGAAGCTTTCTTT.

About this clone itself: The identical CDR3 is also encoded by other nucleotide sequences in the sample. This CDR3 is CASSPDRSYEQYF. The DNA for the CDR3 is TGTGCCAGCTCCCCGGACAGGTCCTACGAGCAGTACTTC. The chain uses TRBV18 and TRBJ2-7; 7 bases map to TRBD1. CDR1 KGHSH and CDR2 LQKENI come from the germline V gene. Germline trimming cut 6 bases from V and 1 base from J; bases unmatched to any gene: 3. This CDR3 contains 13 residues.